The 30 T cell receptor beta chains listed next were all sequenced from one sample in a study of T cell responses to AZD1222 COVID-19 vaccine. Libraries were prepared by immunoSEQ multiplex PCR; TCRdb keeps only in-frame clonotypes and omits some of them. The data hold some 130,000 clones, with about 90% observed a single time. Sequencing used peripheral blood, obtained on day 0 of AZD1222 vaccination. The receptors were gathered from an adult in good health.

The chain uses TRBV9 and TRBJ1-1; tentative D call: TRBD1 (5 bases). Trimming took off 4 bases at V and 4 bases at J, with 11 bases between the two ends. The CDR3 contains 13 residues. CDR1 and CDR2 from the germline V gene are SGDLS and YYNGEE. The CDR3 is CASSPGGITEAFF. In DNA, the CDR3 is TGTGCCAGCAGCCCTGGGGGAATCACTGAAGCTTTCTTT.

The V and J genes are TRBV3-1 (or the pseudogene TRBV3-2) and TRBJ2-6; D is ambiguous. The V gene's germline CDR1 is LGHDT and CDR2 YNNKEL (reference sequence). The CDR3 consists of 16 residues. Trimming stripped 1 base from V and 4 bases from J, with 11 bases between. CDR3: CASSQVALGGANVLTF. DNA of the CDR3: TGTGCCAGCAGCCAAGTGGCGCTCGGGGGGGCCAACGTCCTGACTTTC.

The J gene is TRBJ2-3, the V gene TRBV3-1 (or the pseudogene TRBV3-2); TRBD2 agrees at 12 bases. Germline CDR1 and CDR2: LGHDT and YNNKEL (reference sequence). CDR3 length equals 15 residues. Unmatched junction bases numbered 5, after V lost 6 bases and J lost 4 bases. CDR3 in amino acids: CASRPTSGSADTQYF. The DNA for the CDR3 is TGTGCCAGCAGACCGACTAGCGGGAGTGCAGATACGCAGTATTTT.

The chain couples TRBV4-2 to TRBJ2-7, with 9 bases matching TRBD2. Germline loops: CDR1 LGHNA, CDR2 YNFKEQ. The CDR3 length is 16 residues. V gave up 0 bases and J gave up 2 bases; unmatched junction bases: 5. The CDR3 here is CASSQDPAGGPYEQYF. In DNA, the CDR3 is TGTGCCAGCAGCCAAGACCCAGCGGGAGGCCCCTACGAGCAGTACTTC.

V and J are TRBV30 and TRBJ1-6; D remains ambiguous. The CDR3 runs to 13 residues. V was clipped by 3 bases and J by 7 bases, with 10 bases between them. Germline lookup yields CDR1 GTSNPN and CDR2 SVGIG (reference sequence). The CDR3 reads CAWSGRVNSPLHF. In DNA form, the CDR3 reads TGTGCCTGGAGCGGACGGGTCAATTCACCCCTCCACTTT.

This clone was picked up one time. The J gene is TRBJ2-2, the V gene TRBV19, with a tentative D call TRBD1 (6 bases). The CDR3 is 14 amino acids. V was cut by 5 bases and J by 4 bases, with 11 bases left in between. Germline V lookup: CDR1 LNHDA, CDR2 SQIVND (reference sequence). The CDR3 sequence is CASSWRGGTGELFF. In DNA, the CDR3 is TGTGCCAGTAGTTGGAGAGGGGGCACCGGGGAGCTGTTTTTT. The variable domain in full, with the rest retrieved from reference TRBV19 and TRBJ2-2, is DGGITQSPKYLFRKEGQNVTLSCEQNLNHDAMYWYRQDPGQGLRLIYYSQIVNDFQKGDIAEGYSVSREKKESFPLTVTSAQKNPTAFYLCASSWRGGTGELFFGEGSRLTVL.

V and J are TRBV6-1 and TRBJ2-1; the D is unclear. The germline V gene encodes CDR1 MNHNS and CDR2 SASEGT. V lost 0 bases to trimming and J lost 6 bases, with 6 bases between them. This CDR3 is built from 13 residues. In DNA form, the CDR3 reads TGTGCCAGCAGTGAAGCAGTGTTCAATGAGCAGTTCTTC. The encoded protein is CASSEAVFNEQFF.

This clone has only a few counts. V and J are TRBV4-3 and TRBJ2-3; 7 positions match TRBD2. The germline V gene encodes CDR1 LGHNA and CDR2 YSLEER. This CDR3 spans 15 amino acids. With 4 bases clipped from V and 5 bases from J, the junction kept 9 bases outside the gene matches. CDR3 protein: CASSLRLAVQDTQYF. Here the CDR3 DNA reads TGCGCCAGCAGCCTGCGTCTAGCGGTTCAAGATACGCAGTATTTT.

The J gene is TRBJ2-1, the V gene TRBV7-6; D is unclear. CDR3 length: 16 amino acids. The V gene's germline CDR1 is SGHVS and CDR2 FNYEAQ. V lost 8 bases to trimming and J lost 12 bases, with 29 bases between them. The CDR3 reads CASQPNLGRPNDGQFF. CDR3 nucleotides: TGTGCCAGCCAACCGAATCTAGGGCGCCCCAATGATGGGCAGTTCTTC.

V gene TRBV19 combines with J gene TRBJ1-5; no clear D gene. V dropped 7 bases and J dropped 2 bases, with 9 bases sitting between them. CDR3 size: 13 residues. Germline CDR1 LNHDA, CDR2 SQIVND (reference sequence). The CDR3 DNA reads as TGTGCCAGTAAGGGTGAGGGCAATCAGCCCCAGCATTTT. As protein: CASKGEGNQPQHF. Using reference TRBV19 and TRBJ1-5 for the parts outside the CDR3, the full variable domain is DGGITQSPKYLFRKEGQNVTLSCEQNLNHDAMYWYRQDPGQGLRLIYYSQIVNDFQKGDIAEGYSVSREKKESFPLTVTSAQKNPTAFYLCASKGEGNQPQHFGDGTRLSIL.

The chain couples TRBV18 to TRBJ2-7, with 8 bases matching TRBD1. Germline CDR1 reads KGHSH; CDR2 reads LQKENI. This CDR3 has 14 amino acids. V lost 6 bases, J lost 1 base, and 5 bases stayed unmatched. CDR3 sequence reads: CASSRDRPSYEQYF. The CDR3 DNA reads TGTGCCAGCTCCCGGGACAGGCCTTCCTACGAGCAGTACTTC.

The CDR3 sequence: CASSLAGGTYEQYF. In nucleotides, the CDR3 is TGTGCCAGCAGCTTAGCAGGGGGGACCTACGAGCAGTACTTC. This chain joins TRBV7-2 and TRBJ2-7; D possibly uses TRBD1 or TRBD2 (6 bases each). CDR3 length: 14 residues. Trimming removed 0 bases from V and 2 bases from J, with 8 bases in between. Germline CDR1 SGHTA, CDR2 FQGNSA.

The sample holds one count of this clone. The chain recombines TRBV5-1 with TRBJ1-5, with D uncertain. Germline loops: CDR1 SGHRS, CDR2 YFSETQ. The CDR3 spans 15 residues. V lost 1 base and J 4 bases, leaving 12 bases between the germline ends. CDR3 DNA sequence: TGCGCCAGCAGCTTGAACGGGAATCAAAATCAGCCCCAGCATTTT. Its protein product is CASSLNGNQNQPQHF.

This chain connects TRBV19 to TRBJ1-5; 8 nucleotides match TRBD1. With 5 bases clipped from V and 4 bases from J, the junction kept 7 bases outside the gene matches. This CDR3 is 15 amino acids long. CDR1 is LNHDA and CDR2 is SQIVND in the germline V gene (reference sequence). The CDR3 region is CASSARTGPNQPQHF. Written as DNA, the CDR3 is TGTGCCAGTAGTGCTCGGACAGGGCCGAATCAGCCCCAGCATTTT.

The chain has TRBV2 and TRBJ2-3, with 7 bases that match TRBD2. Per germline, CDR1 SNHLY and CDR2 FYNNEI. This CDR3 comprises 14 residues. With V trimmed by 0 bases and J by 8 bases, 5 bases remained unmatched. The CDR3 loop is CASSEARGLGTQYF. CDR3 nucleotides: TGTGCCAGCAGTGAAGCCCGAGGACTAGGTACGCAGTATTTT.

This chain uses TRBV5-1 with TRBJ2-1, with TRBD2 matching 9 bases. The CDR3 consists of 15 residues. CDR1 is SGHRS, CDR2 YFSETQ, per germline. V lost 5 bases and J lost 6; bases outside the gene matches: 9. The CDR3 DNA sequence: TGCGCCAGCAGTATAGCGGGAGCTGTTTCCAATGAGCAGTTCTTC. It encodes CASSIAGAVSNEQFF.

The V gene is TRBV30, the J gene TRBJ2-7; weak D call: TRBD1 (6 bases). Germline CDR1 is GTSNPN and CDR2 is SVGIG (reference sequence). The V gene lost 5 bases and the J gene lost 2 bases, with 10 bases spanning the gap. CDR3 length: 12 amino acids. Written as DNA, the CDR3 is TGTGCCTGGGACAGGCGACCCTACGAGCAGTACTTC. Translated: CAWDRRPYEQYF.

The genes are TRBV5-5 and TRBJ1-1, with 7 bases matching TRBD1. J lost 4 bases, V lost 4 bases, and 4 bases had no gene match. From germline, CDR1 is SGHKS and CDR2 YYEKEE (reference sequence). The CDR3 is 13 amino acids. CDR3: CASSPGTVTEAFF. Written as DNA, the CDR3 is TGTGCCAGCAGCCCCGGGACAGTCACTGAAGCTTTCTTT.

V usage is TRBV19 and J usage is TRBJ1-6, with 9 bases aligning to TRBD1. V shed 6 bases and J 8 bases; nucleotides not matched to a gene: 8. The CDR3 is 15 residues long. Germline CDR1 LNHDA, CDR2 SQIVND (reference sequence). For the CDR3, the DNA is TGTGCCAGTAGGGATCCGGGACAGGGTGATTCACCCCTCCACTTT. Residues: CASRDPGQGDSPLHF.

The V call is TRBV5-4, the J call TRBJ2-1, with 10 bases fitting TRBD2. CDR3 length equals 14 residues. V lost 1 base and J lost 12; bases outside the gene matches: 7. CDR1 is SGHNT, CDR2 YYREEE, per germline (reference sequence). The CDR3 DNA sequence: TGTGCCAGCAGCTTGAGGCTAGCGGGAGTAGGGCAGTTCTTC. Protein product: CASSLRLAGVGQFF.

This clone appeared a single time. CDR3 nucleotide sequence: TGTGCCAGCAGCCAAGACGGACTAGCGGGGACCCAGTACTTC. Amino acids: CASSQDGLAGTQYF. The chain uses TRBV3-1 (or the pseudogene TRBV3-2) and TRBJ2-5; 11 nucleotides align to TRBD2. Germline-derived CDR1 and CDR2 are LGHDT and YNNKEL (reference sequence). Trimming removed 0 bases from V and 7 bases from J; junction bases left unmatched: 1. The CDR3 has 14 amino acids.

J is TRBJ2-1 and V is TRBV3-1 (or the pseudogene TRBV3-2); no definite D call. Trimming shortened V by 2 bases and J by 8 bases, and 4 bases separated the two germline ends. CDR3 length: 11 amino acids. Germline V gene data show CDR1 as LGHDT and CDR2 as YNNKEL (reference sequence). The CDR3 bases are TGTGCCAGCAGCCAATTCTATGAGCAGTTCTTC. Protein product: CASSQFYEQFF.

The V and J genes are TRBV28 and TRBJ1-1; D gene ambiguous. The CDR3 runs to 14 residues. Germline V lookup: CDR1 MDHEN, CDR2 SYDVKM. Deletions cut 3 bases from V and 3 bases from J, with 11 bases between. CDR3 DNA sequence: TGTGCCAGCAGTTTCACGGTGGCTTACACTGAAGCTTTCTTT. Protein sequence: CASSFTVAYTEAFF.

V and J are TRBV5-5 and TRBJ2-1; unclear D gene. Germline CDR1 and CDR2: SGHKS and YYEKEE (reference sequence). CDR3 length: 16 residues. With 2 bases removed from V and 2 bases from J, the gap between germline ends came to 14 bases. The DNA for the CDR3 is TGTGCCAGCAGCTTAAATCCGCTGACTCCCTACAATGAGCAGTTCTTC. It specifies CASSLNPLTPYNEQFF.

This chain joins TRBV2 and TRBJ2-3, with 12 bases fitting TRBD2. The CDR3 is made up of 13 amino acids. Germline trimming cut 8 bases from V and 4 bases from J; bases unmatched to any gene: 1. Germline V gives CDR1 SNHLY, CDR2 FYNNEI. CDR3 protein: CASGLAGSDTQYF. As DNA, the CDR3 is TGTGCCAGCGGACTAGCGGGATCAGATACGCAGTATTTT.

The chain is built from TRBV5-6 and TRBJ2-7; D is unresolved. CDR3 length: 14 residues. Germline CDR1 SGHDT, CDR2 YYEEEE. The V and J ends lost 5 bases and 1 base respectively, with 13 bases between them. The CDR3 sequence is CASSGSRGSYEQYF. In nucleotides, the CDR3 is TGTGCCAGCAGTGGGTCCCGAGGTTCCTACGAGCAGTACTTC.

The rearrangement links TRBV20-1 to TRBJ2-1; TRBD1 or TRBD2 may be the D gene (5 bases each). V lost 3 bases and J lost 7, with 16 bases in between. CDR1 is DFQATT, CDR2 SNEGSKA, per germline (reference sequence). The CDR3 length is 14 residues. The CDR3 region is CSASPLLGDNEQFF. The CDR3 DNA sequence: TGCAGTGCTAGTCCGTTACTAGGGGATAATGAGCAGTTCTTC.

The chain's CDR3 is CASSYGPSYNSPLHF. The CDR3 nucleotides read TGTGCCAGCAGTTACGGTCCCTCCTATAATTCACCCCTCCACTTT. V gene TRBV6-5 combines with J gene TRBJ1-6; no definite D call. Germline assignment: CDR1 MNHEY and CDR2 SVGAGI. Trimming left V 2 bases short and J 0 bases short, with 5 bases between. CDR3 size: 15 residues.

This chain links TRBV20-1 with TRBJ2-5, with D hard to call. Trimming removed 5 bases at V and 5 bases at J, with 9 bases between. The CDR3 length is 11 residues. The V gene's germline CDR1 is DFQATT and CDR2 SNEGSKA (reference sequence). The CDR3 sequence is CSASLGETQYF. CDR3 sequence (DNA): TGCAGTGCTTCCCTAGGGGAGACCCAGTACTTC.

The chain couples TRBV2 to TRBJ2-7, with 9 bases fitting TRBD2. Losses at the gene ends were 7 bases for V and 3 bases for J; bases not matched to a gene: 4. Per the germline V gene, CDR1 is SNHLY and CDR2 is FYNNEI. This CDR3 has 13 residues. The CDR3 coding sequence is TGTGCCAGCACTGGGCGGGAGGGCTACGAGCAGTACTTC. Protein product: CASTGREGYEQYF.